These T cell receptor beta chains were read from a single sample in a study of blood T cell repertoires in COVID-19. Sequencing was performed with immunoSEQ multiplex PCR; in TCRdb, only in-frame clones are kept and a portion is missing. The table has about 33,000 clones, around 90% seen once; the top ten hold around 5.8%. The source material was peripheral blood. These receptors all come from a human donor in a cohort sampled during active COVID-19. Each CDR3 is given with its conserved first and last residue. The order of the fields is V gene, J gene, clone size, D gene, CDR3 protein, CDR3 DNA. D genes are given only for firm matches. Clone size is not always given. Where it is, it says once, few, many or a class for expanded clones.

>TRBV6-5|TRBJ1-2|-|TRBD1
CASSTTGVIRYGYTF
TGTGCCAGCAGTACCACAGGGGTTATTCGCTATGGCTACACCTTC
>TRBV27|TRBJ2-3|-|-
CASRPLAVSTDTQYF
TGTGCCAGCCGCCCGCTAGCAGTTAGCACAGATACGCAGTATTTT
>TRBV18|TRBJ2-2|once|TRBD2
CASSPREGSNTGELFF
TGTGCCAGCTCACCAAGGGAGGGATCGAACACCGGGGAGCTGTTTTTT
>TRBV6-5|TRBJ2-3|-|-
CASSYSSGTQYF
TGTGCCAGCAGTTACTCCTCGGGGACGCAGTATTTT
>TRBV7-2|TRBJ2-1|-|TRBD2
CASSLRGLAGHEQFF
TGTGCCAGCAGCTTACGGGGACTAGCGGGCCATGAGCAGTTCTTC
>TRBV5-1|TRBJ1-3|-|-
CASSLGQSSSGNTIYF
TGCGCCAGCAGCTTGGGACAGTCGAGCTCTGGAAACACCATATATTTT
>TRBV5-8|TRBJ2-6|-|-
CASSYGVFSGANVLTF
TGTGCCAGCAGCTACGGGGTCTTCTCTGGGGCCAACGTCCTGACTTTC
>TRBV4-1|TRBJ2-5|-|-
CASSQDNSLQETQYF
TGCGCCAGCAGCCAAGATAATAGCCTACAAGAGACCCAGTACTTC
>TRBV29-1|TRBJ2-3|-|-
CSVARGFTDTQYF
TGCAGCGTTGCGCGGGGCTTCACAGATACGCAGTATTTT
>TRBV3-1/TRBV3-2|TRBJ2-7|-|-
CASSQPKGTSHEQYF
TGTGCCAGCAGCCAACCGAAAGGGACATCCCACGAGCAGTACTTC
>TRBV7-9|TRBJ2-7|-|TRBD2
CASSLDGLVREQYF
TGTGCCAGCAGCTTGGATGGACTAGTGAGGGAGCAGTACTTC
>TRBV28|TRBJ2-5|-|-
CASSSRGGGLETQYF
TGTGCCAGCAGTTCTAGGGGAGGAGGGCTTGAGACCCAGTACTTC
>TRBV11-1|TRBJ1-1|-|TRBD1
CASSQGQTNTEAFF
TGTGCCAGCAGCCAGGGACAGACAAACACTGAAGCTTTCTTT
>TRBV6-2/TRBV6-3|TRBJ2-3|-|TRBD2
CASSQSGGRTDTQYF
TGTGCCAGCAGCCAGAGCGGGGGCCGCACAGATACGCAGTATTTT
>TRBV5-5|TRBJ1-4|-|-
CASSSVRGTNEKLFF
TGTGCCAGCAGCTCCGTTCGGGGAACTAATGAAAAACTGTTTTTT
>TRBV11-2|TRBJ2-2|-|TRBD2
CASSPGGVGTGELFF
TGTGCCAGCAGCCCTGGGGGGGTCGGGACCGGGGAGCTGTTTTTT
>TRBV27|TRBJ2-7|-|TRBD1
CASGQTGEPAYEQYF
TGTGCCAGCGGTCAGACAGGGGAACCAGCCTACGAGCAGTACTTC
>TRBV7-8|TRBJ1-5|-|TRBD1
CASSLLGGPNQPQHF
TGTGCCAGCAGCTTATTAGGGGGCCCCAATCAGCCCCAGCATTTT
>TRBV5-6|TRBJ2-5|-|TRBD2
CASSLTSGGLFQETQYF
TGTGCCAGCAGCTTGACTAGCGGGGGCCTATTCCAAGAGACCCAGTACTTC
>TRBV10-1|TRBJ2-3|-|TRBD2
CASSEWRGTSGSHPPDTQYF
TGCGCCAGCAGTGAGTGGAGAGGGACTAGCGGGAGTCACCCACCAGATACGCAGTATTTT
>TRBV21-1|TRBJ2-1|-|-
CASTPGLAGGALSDEQFF
TGTGCCAGCACCCCGGGACTAGCGGGGGGGGCCCTTTCGGATGAGCAGTTCTTC
>TRBV5-1|TRBJ2-3|once|-
CASSSTGSTDTQYF
TGCGCCAGCAGCTCGACGGGAAGCACAGATACGCAGTATTTT
>TRBV6-7|TRBJ2-1|-|TRBD2
CASSSQLRELSYNEQFF
TGTGCCAGCAGTTCTCAGTTGCGGGAGTTATCCTACAATGAGCAGTTCTTC
>TRBV3-1/TRBV3-2|TRBJ2-4|-|-
CASSLGSTPKNIQYF
TGTGCCAGCAGCCTCGGGAGCACCCCCAAAAACATTCAGTACTTC